Below are 2 T cell receptor beta chains sequenced from a single sample in a study of T-cell reconstitution after alpha-beta-depleted transplantation in children. Using unique molecular identifiers, the investigators prepared the TCRbeta library. Each CDR3 protein is one row after TCRdb ran MiXCR on the PCR reads. The sample holds around 440,000 distinct CDR3 sequences; about a sixth are singletons and the top ten take approximately 29%. The sample here was PBMCs, mostly from graft donor cells, taken 360 days after TCRalphabeta/CD19-depleted stem cell transplant. Every receptor here comes from a boy younger than two who had a stem cell transplant for Wiskott-Aldrich syndrome, so the T cells may come from the graft donor.

This clonotype was recorded at least ten times. This chain links TRBV18 with TRBJ2-1; TRBD2 matches 9 bases. This CDR3 region has 16 residues. Trimming at V came to 2 bases and at J to 6 bases, leaving 8 bases not matched to a gene. Per the germline V gene, CDR1 is KGHSH and CDR2 is LQKENI. The CDR3 loop is CASSPDSGRRGNEQFF. The CDR3 DNA follows: TGTGCCAGCTCACCAGATAGCGGGAGAAGGGGCAATGAGCAGTTCTTC.

The V gene is TRBV7-9, the J gene TRBJ2-1; 10 bases are a match to TRBD2. Germline CDR1 and CDR2: SEHNR and FQNEAQ (reference sequence). The CDR3 extends over 17 amino acids. V trimming: 0 bases; J trimming: 8 bases; junction bases outside the gene matches: 10. The CDR3 DNA follows: TGTGCCAGCAGCTTAGCGCGTGGACTAGCGGAACTCCATGAGCAGTTCTTC. It translates to CASSLARGLAELHEQFF.